The 21 T cell receptor beta chains given below trace back to one sample, sequenced in a study of molecular identifiers for immune sequencing clone quantification. In TCRdb, the PCR reads were re-called with MiXCR into one record per CDR3 protein. The sample contains under 600,000 distinct CDR3 sequences, 20% to 25% of which appear only once. The sample taken for sequencing was naive CD8+ T cells from blood, with Jurkat cell RNA spiked in. The subset was: FACS-sorted CD8+CD4-CCR7+CD45RA+ naive T cells. The receptors stem from a human donor in good health. Some libraries in this study had Jurkat cell RNA spiked in.

This clonotype was observed at least ten times. The V gene is TRBV13, the J gene TRBJ2-3; the match to TRBD1 covers 7 bases. The J segment lost 2 bases and the V segment lost 5 bases, leaving 4 bases of the junction unmatched. The CDR3 sequence is 14 residues long. In germline, CDR1 is PRHDT, CDR2 FYEKMQ (reference sequence). CDR3: CASSPGQTTDTQYF. For the CDR3, the DNA is TGTGCCAGCAGCCCGGGACAGACCACAGATACGCAGTATTTT.

This clonotype has ten or more counts. The chain is built from TRBV27 and TRBJ1-5; TRBD1 aligns across 9 bases. Germline CDR1 MNHEY, CDR2 SMNVEV (reference sequence). Trimming at V came to 3 bases and at J to 4 bases, leaving 1 base not matched to a gene. CDR3 size: 14 residues. The CDR3 loop is CASSLGTGNQPQHF. CDR3 DNA sequence: TGTGCCAGCAGTTTGGGGACAGGGAATCAGCCCCAGCATTTT.

This clonotype was seen a few times. The genes are TRBV6-2 or TRBV6-3 and TRBJ2-3, with D possibly TRBD2 on 6 matching bases. The CDR3 runs to 15 residues. CDR1 is MNHEY and CDR2 is SVGEGT in the germline V gene. Trimming pared 4 bases from V and 2 bases from J, leaving 13 bases between. CDR3 sequence reads: CASSLSGGLTDTQYF. The DNA of the CDR3 is TGTGCCAGCAGTTTATCCGGGGGACTCACAGATACGCAGTATTTT.

The rearrangement links TRBV14 to TRBJ2-7; weak D call: TRBD2 (5 bases). The CDR3 has 17 amino acids. The ends were cut back, 0 bases at V and 0 bases at J, with 15 bases in the middle. Germline V gene lookup returns CDR1 SGHDN and CDR2 FVKESK. CDR3 nucleotides: TGTGCCAGCAGCCAAGAAGAGGGCGCGGGCCTCTCCTACGAGCAGTACTTC. This codes for CASSQEEGAGLSYEQYF. Using reference TRBV14 and TRBJ2-7 for the parts outside the CDR3, the full variable domain is EAGVTQFPSHSVIEKGQTVTLRCDPISGHDNLYWYRRVMGKEIKFLLHFVKESKQDESGMPNNRFLAERTGGTYSTLKVQPAELEDSGVYFCASSQEEGAGLSYEQYFGPGTRLTVT.

This clonotype was observed a few times. The rearrangement links TRBV27 to TRBJ2-7, with 11 bases identical to TRBD1. The CDR3 runs 16 residues. V lost 0 bases and J lost 4; bases outside the gene matches: 5. CDR1 MNHEY and CDR2 SMNVEV come from the germline V gene (reference sequence). DNA for the CDR3: TGTGCCAGCAGTTTATCGACGGGACAGGGGGAGTACGAGCAGTACTTC. This encodes CASSLSTGQGEYEQYF.

This clonotype was counted many times. This chain joins TRBV6-5 and TRBJ2-3; 10 bases are a match to TRBD2. This CDR3 region has 16 residues. Germline V gene data show CDR1 as MNHEY and CDR2 as SVGAGI. The ends lost 2 bases at V and 2 bases at J; junction bases unmatched: 4. CDR3: CASSYASGGPTDTQYF. In DNA, the CDR3 is TGTGCCAGCAGTTACGCTAGCGGGGGCCCCACAGATACGCAGTATTTT.

A few counts support this clonotype. The gene calls are TRBV7-8 and TRBJ2-1; TRBD1 matches 7 bases. Germline CDR1 is SGHVS and CDR2 is FQNEAQ. CDR3 length: 15 residues. The J segment lost 10 bases and the V segment lost 1 base, leaving 10 bases of the junction unmatched. The CDR3 reads CASSLGGTEHGEQFF. Written as DNA, the CDR3 is TGTGCCAGCAGCTTAGGTGGGACAGAGCACGGGGAGCAGTTCTTC.

This clonotype was picked up many times. The rearrangement links TRBV9 to TRBJ2-3; 10 nucleotides line up with TRBD2. The length of the CDR3 is 17 residues. Trimming took 1 base from V and 4 from J; bases not matched to a gene: 9. Germline V gene sequence: CDR1 SGDLS, CDR2 YYNGEE. The CDR3 region is CASSVPTGTSVSDTQYF. CDR3 nucleotide sequence: TGTGCCAGCAGCGTACCTACCGGGACTAGCGTTTCAGATACGCAGTATTTT.

This chain links TRBV6-5 with TRBJ2-3, with TRBD2 as a possible D gene (5 bases). Germline CDR1 reads MNHEY; CDR2 reads SVGAGI. Between the trimmed V and J ends, which lost 2 bases and 4 bases, there was a span of 10 bases. The CDR3 runs to 14 residues. The CDR3 here is CASSYRKLADTQYF. The CDR3 DNA follows: TGTGCCAGCAGTTACCGAAAACTAGCAGATACGCAGTATTTT.

This clonotype was seen only a few times. The CDR3 loop reads CSAQDLSSSYNEQFF. In DNA form, the CDR3 reads TGCAGCGCCCAAGACCTTTCTAGCTCCTACAATGAGCAGTTCTTC. The chain has TRBV29-1 and TRBJ2-1; no firm D call. Trimming took 7 bases from V and 0 from J, leaving 16 bases between them. Germline V gives CDR1 SQVTM, CDR2 ANQGSEA. CDR3 length equals 15 residues.

This clonotype was detected many times. The chain couples TRBV6-5 to TRBJ2-5; 7 positions match TRBD2. This CDR3 region has 14 residues. The J segment lost 0 bases and the V segment lost 5 bases, leaving 3 bases of the junction unmatched. Per the germline V gene, CDR1 is MNHEY and CDR2 is SVGAGI. In DNA form, the CDR3 reads TGTGCCAGCAGTCCCGGGAGGCACCAAGAGACCCAGTACTTC. It yields the protein CASSPGRHQETQYF.

The chain joins TRBV5-6 to TRBJ2-7; D is uncertain. The CDR3 loop spans 15 amino acids. V lost 0 bases and J lost 2, with 12 bases in between. Per germline, CDR1 SGHDT and CDR2 YYEEEE. In nucleotides, the CDR3 is TGTGCCAGCAGCTTGGAGGTAGATTGGACCTACGAGCAGTACTTC. Its translation: CASSLEVDWTYEQYF.

There are many counts of this clonotype. The chain uses TRBV5-1 and TRBJ2-3; D may correspond to TRBD1 or TRBD2 (5 bases each). The V gene's germline CDR1 is SGHRS and CDR2 YFSETQ. The CDR3 totals 15 residues. V was cut by 0 bases and J by 11 bases, with 19 bases left in between. In DNA, the CDR3 is TGCGCCAGCAGCTTGGCTGGGGGATTGGGGCGGATGCAGTATTTT. This gives the protein CASSLAGGLGRMQYF.

This clonotype has a handful of counts. The genes are TRBV4-3 and TRBJ1-1; D is undetermined. Germline V gives CDR1 LGHNA, CDR2 YSLEER. Trimming removed 1 base from V and 5 bases from J, with 17 bases in between. CDR3 length equals 16 residues. CDR3 sequence: CASSQGIRTSQTEAFF. CDR3 bases: TGCGCCAGCAGCCAAGGTATAAGGACCTCCCAAACTGAAGCTTTCTTT.

This clonotype was picked up many times. CDR3 region: CASARTGEAYEQYF. CDR3 in DNA: TGTGCCAGCGCCCGGACAGGGGAAGCCTACGAGCAGTACTTC. The chain has TRBV6-1 and TRBJ2-7; TRBD1 aligns across 9 bases. J gave up 2 bases and V 8 bases, and 7 bases lay outside the gene matches. Germline CDR1 MNHNS, CDR2 SASEGT. The CDR3 contains 14 residues.

This clonotype was counted between two and nine times. The chain recombines TRBV4-1 with TRBJ1-3; D unresolved. The CDR3 runs 13 residues. Germline V gene sequence: CDR1 MGHRA, CDR2 YSYEKL. With 4 bases removed from V and 4 bases from J, the gap between germline ends came to 8 bases. CDR3 sequence: CASSPVGGNTIYF. The CDR3 region has the DNA TGCGCCAGCAGCCCAGTTGGGGGAAACACCATATATTTT.

The chain links TRBV27 to TRBJ1-1; 9 bases align to TRBD1. The CDR3 is made up of 15 amino acids. The J segment lost 9 bases and the V segment lost 6 bases, leaving 14 bases of the junction unmatched. The germline V gene encodes CDR1 MNHEY and CDR2 SMNVEV (reference sequence). DNA of the CDR3: TGTGCCAGCAGCGACTGGACAGGGGCGGTTAAACAAGCTTTCTTT. It specifies CASSDWTGAVKQAFF.

In DNA, the CDR3 is TGTGCCAGTAGTATCCCCCCCAGGGAGCAGTTCTTC. Translation gives CASSIPPREQFF. V gene TRBV19 combines with J gene TRBJ2-1; no clear D gene. Trimming pared 3 bases from V and 10 bases from J, leaving 10 bases between. The germline gives CDR1 LNHDA, CDR2 SQIVND (reference sequence). The CDR3 runs to 12 residues.

The J gene is TRBJ2-5, the V gene TRBV25-1; D not certain. CDR1 MGHDK and CDR2 SYGVNS come from the germline V gene. The CDR3 is 12 residues long. V shed 8 bases and J shed 1 base, with 8 bases lying between them. CDR3 loop: CASGYLQETQYF. The CDR3 DNA sequence: TGTGCCAGCGGCTACCTCCAAGAGACCCAGTACTTC.

This chain connects TRBV11-2 to TRBJ1-5; TRBD1 aligns across 7 bases. This CDR3 comprises 15 residues. The V gene's germline CDR1 is SGHAT and CDR2 FQNNGV. J was trimmed by 6 bases and V by 1 base; bases with no gene match: 6. DNA for the CDR3: TGTGCCAGCAGCTTAGTCAGGGGGAGCGGTCAGCCCCAGCATTTT. This encodes CASSLVRGSGQPQHF.

The chain combines TRBV7-2 with TRBJ1-6; tentatively, D is TRBD1 (6 bases). Trimming removed 6 bases at V and 7 bases at J, with 19 bases between. This CDR3 is 16 amino acids long. Germline assignment: CDR1 SGHTA and CDR2 FQGNSA. Here the CDR3 DNA reads TGTGCCAGCAGGATTGCACCGGGACACGGAAATTCACCCCTCCACTTT. Translated: CASRIAPGHGNSPLHF.